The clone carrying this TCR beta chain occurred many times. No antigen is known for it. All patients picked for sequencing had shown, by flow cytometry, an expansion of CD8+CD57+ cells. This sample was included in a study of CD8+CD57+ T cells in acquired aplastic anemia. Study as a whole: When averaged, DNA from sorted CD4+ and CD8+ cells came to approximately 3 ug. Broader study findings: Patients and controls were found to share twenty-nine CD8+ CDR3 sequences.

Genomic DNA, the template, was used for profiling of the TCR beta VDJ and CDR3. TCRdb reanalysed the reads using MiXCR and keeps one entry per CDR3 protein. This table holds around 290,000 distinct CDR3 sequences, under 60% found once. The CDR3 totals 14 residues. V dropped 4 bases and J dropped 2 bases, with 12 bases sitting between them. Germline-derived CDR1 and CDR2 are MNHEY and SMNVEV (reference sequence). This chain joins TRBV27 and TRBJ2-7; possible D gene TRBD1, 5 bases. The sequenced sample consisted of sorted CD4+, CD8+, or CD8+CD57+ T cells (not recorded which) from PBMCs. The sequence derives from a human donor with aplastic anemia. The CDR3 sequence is CASSWTSPPYEQYF. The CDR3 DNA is TGTGCCAGCAGTTGGACATCCCCCCCCTACGAGCAGTACTTC.